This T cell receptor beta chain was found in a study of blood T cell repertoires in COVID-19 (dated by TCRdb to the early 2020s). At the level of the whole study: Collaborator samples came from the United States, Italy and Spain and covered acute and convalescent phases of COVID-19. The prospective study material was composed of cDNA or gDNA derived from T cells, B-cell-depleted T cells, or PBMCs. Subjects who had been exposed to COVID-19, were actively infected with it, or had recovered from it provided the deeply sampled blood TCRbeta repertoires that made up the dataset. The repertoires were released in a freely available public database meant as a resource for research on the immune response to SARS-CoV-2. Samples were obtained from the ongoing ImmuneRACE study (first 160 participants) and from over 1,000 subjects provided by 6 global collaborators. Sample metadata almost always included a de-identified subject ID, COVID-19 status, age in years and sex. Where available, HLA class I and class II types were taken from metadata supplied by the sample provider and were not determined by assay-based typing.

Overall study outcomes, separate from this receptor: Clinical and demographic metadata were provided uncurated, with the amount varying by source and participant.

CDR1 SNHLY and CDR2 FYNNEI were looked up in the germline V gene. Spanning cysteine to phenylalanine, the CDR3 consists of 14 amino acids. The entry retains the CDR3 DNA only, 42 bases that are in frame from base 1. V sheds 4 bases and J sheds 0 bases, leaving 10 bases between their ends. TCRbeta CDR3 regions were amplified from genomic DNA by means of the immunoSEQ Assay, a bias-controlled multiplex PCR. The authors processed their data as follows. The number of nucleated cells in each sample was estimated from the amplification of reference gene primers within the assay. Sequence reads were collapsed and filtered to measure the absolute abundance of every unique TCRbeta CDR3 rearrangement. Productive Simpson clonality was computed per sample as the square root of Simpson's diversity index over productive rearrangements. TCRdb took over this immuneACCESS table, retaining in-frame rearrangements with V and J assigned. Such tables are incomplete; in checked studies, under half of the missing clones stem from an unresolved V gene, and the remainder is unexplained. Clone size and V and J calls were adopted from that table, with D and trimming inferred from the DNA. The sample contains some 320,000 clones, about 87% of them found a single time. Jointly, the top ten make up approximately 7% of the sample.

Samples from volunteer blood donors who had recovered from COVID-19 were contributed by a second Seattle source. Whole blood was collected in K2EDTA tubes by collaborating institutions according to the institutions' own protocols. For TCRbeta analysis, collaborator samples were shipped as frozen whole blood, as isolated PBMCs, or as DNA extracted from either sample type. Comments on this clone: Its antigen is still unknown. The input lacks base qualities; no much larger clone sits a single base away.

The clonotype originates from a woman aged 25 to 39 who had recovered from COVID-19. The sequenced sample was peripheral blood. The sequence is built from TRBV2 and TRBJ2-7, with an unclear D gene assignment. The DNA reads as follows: TGTGCCAGCAGTGGGCTAGAGACCTCCTACGAGCAGTACTTC. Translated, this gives CASSGLETSYEQYF.